This is a list of T cell receptor beta chains from one sample in a study of T-cell reconstitution after alpha-beta-depleted transplantation in children. TCRdb re-called the PCR reads with MiXCR, one entry per CDR3 protein. The sample consists of hundreds of thousands of distinct CDR3 sequences, roughly 8.2% of them appearing once. Sequencing was performed on PBMCs, mostly from graft donor cells, taken 180 days after TCRalphabeta/CD19-depleted stem cell transplant. Receptors were obtained from a male patient between 5 and 17 years old who had a stem cell transplant for acute lymphoblastic leukemia, so the T cells may come from the graft donor. Both conserved end residues are part of each CDR3. D genes are given only for firm matches. Clone size appears in some rows only: once, few, many, or a class for an expanded clone.

>TRBJ2-3|TRBV23-1|-|-
CASSQWQGGGRTTQYF
TGCGCCAGCAGTCAATGGCAGGGGGGGGGCCGGACCACGCAGTATTTT
>TRBJ2-7|TRBV28|-|-
CASSLGWSYEQYF
TGTGCCAGCAGTTTAGGGTGGTCCTACGAGCAGTACTTC
>TRBJ2-7|TRBV9|TRBD2|few
CASSASGRQEQYF
TGTGCCAGCAGCGCTAGCGGGAGGCAGGAGCAGTACTTC
>TRBJ2-3|TRBV24-1|-|many
CATSDGGGSTDTQYF
TGTGCCACCAGTGACGGTGGTGGGAGCACAGATACGCAGTATTTT
>TRBJ2-1|TRBV6-5|-|many
CASSRTTIDSRGEQFF
TGTGCCAGCAGCCGCACAACTATCGACAGTAGGGGTGAGCAGTTCTTC
>TRBJ1-5|TRBV2|TRBD1|many
CASSRGESNQPQHF
TGTGCCAGCAGCAGGGGGGAAAGCAATCAGCCCCAGCATTTT
>TRBJ1-1|TRBV29-1|-|many
CSVEVWGKDTEAFF
TGCAGCGTTGAAGTGTGGGGGAAGGACACTGAAGCTTTCTTT
>TRBJ2-1|TRBV12-5|TRBD2|-
CASGLGGRVGEQFF
TGTGCTAGTGGTTTGGGCGGGAGAGTGGGTGAGCAGTTCTTC
>TRBJ2-7|TRBV12-5|-|few
CASGTRLEGYEQYF
TGTGCTAGTGGAACCCGACTAGAAGGGTACGAGCAGTACTTC
>TRBJ1-1|TRBV20-1|-|many
CSARDWREAFF
TGCAGTGCTAGAGATTGGCGAGAAGCTTTCTTT
>TRBJ2-3|TRBV6-5|TRBD2|many
CASSYAGLDGDTQYF
TGTGCCAGCAGTTACGCGGGACTAGACGGAGATACGCAGTATTTT
>TRBJ2-7|TRBV5-1|-|many
CASSLVPTSYEQYF
TGCGCCAGCAGCTTGGTCCCTACCTCCTACGAGCAGTACTTC
>TRBJ1-5|TRBV4-1|TRBD1|many
CASSQVGTGGRPQHF
TGCGCCAGCAGCCAAGTTGGGACAGGGGGCAGGCCCCAGCATTTT
>TRBJ1-1|TRBV28|-|many
CASSLMGRGAFF
TGTGCCAGCAGTTTAATGGGGAGAGGAGCTTTCTTT
>TRBJ1-2|TRBV5-1|TRBD1|many
CASSLFRGPSNYGYTF
TGCGCCAGCAGCTTATTTAGGGGGCCTTCTAACTATGGCTACACCTTC
>TRBJ2-2|TRBV6-1|-|many
CASRAPGLRGELFF
TGTGCCAGCAGGGCCCCGGGCCTACGAGGGGAGCTGTTTTTT
>TRBJ1-1|TRBV19|-|-
CASTPRGNTEAFF
TGTGCCAGTACCCCACGGGGGAACACTGAAGCTTTCTTT